These 20 T cell receptor beta chains were sequenced from one sample in a study of cytomegalovirus exposure and HLA in healthy donors. Some clones are missing from TCRdb's copy, which holds only in-frame ones; the method was immunoSEQ multiplex PCR. The table has under 200,000 clones, approximately 86% seen once. Sequencing was carried out using PBMCs. All receptors derive from a young woman in good health and CMV-seronegative.

This clone was seen a few times. This rearrangement joins TRBV18 to TRBJ2-7; tentative D call: TRBD2 (6 bases). The CDR3 spans 13 residues. Trimming pared 6 bases from V and 6 bases from J, leaving 15 bases between. Germline CDR1 reads KGHSH; CDR2 reads LQKENI. CDR3 nucleotides: TGTGCCAGCTCGTTCCAGGGACTTGGCGAGCAGTACTTC. Residues: CASSFQGLGEQYF.

The V gene is TRBV25-1, the J gene TRBJ1-1; TRBD1 matches at 8 bases. There are 14 residues in the CDR3. CDR1 is MGHDK and CDR2 is SYGVNS in the germline V gene. After removal of 9 bases from V and 5 bases from J, the junction contained 11 bases not matched to a gene. Here the CDR3 DNA reads TGTGCCAGGACGGTCCAGGGGGCAGAAACTGAAGCTTTCTTT. Its protein is CARTVQGAETEAFF.

J is TRBJ2-1 and V is TRBV30, with 14 bases that match TRBD2. Germline values: CDR1 GTSNPN, CDR2 SVGIG (reference sequence). The CDR3 totals 13 residues. V was pared by 5 bases and J by 8 bases, with 2 bases of the junction left unmatched. The CDR3 nucleotides are TGTGCCTGGTTGACTAGCGGGGGGGATGAGCAGTTCTTC. It specifies CAWLTSGGDEQFF.

The chain combines TRBV5-6 with TRBJ2-2; 9 bases agree with TRBD1. Germline V lookup: CDR1 SGHDT, CDR2 YYEEEE. The CDR3 is 18 residues long. J gave up 6 bases and V 0 bases, and 12 bases lay outside the gene matches. As DNA, the CDR3 is TGTGCCAGCAGCTTGGTTGTTATGACAGGGGGGTTTTCCGGGGAGCTGTTTTTT. Amino acids: CASSLVVMTGGFSGELFF. The whole variable domain, filled in from reference TRBV5-6 and TRBJ2-2, reads DAGVTQSPTHLIKTRGQQVTLRCSPKSGHDTVSWYQQALGQGPQFIFQYYEEEERQRGNFPDRFSGHQFPNYSSELNVNALLLGDSALYLCASSLVVMTGGFSGELFFGEGSRLTVL.

V usage is TRBV2 and J usage is TRBJ2-2, with 7 bases lining up with TRBD1. Trimming took 1 base from V and 4 from J; bases not matched to a gene: 3. The CDR3 runs 15 residues. Germline-derived CDR1 and CDR2 are SNHLY and FYNNEI. CDR3 loop: CASSEDRGLTGELFF. Here the CDR3 DNA reads TGTGCCAGCAGTGAAGACAGGGGCCTCACCGGGGAGCTGTTTTTT.

The rearrangement links TRBV7-2 to TRBJ2-7, with TRBD1 matching over 8 bases. This CDR3 region has 17 residues. CDR1 and CDR2 (germline): SGHTA, FQGNSA. V shed 5 bases and J 3 bases; nucleotides not matched to a gene: 15. The CDR3 loop is CASSPGQGANQFYEQYF. The CDR3, as DNA: TGTGCCAGCAGCCCGGGGCAGGGGGCGAATCAATTCTACGAGCAGTACTTC.

The V gene is TRBV10-1, the J gene TRBJ2-7; 10 nucleotides align to TRBD1. J was trimmed by 8 bases and V by 3 bases; bases with no gene match: 10. The germline gives CDR1 WNHNN, CDR2 SYGVQD (reference sequence). The CDR3 totals 15 residues. The CDR3 region has the DNA TGCGCCAGCAGTGAAGACAGGGGGCGAATCTTCAAGCAGTACTTC. It is translated as CASSEDRGRIFKQYF.

The chain recombines TRBV5-3 with TRBJ2-3; 11 nucleotides agree with TRBD2. TRBV5-3 counts as an open reading frame of uncertain function. The CDR3 loop spans 19 amino acids. The trim removed 0 bases at V and 2 bases at J, leaving 11 bases unmatched. CDR3 protein: CARSLGPLLAGGLTDTQYF. The CDR3 DNA is TGTGCCAGAAGCTTGGGGCCCCTTCTAGCGGGGGGACTCACAGATACGCAGTATTTT.

The CDR3 bases are TGTGCCATCATGACAGAAGTCTCCTACGAGCAGTACTTC. Translating gives CAIMTEVSYEQYF. The J gene is TRBJ2-7, the V gene TRBV10-3, with a weak D call TRBD1 (5 bases). Per the germline V gene, CDR1 is ENHRY and CDR2 is SYGVKD. The CDR3 runs to 13 residues. V was clipped by 7 bases and J by 0 bases, with 10 bases between them.

This sequence joins TRBV18 and TRBJ2-1, with TRBD2 matching over 11 bases. CDR3 length: 15 amino acids. With 6 bases clipped from V and 7 bases from J, the junction kept 8 bases outside the gene matches. CDR1 is KGHSH, CDR2 LQKENI, per germline. The CDR3 spells CASSQLAGVENEQFF. The CDR3 DNA reads TGTGCCAGCTCTCAACTAGCGGGAGTCGAGAATGAGCAGTTCTTC.

This clone was seen only a few times. The chain joins TRBV10-3 to TRBJ2-7; 9 bases agree with TRBD1. V dropped 7 bases and J dropped 3; count of bases not matched to a gene: 4. Germline CDR1 and CDR2: ENHRY and SYGVKD. The CDR3 is 13 amino acids. The CDR3 region has the DNA TGTGCCATCAAGGACAGGGGCTTCTACGAGCAGTACTTC. Protein product: CAIKDRGFYEQYF.

Comments on this clone: This CDR3 is also generated by other DNA sequences in the sample. The chain joins TRBV7-3 to TRBJ1-1; 7 bases line up with TRBD1. The germline CDR1 and CDR2 sequences are SGHTA and FQGTGA. The CDR3 contains 13 residues. The ends lost 5 bases at V and 3 bases at J; junction bases unmatched: 3. The CDR3 DNA sequence: TGTGCCAGCAGCCCAACAGGGGACACTGAAGCTTTCTTT. It specifies CASSPTGDTEAFF.

This chain links TRBV29-1 with TRBJ1-1; tentatively, D is TRBD1 (5 bases). The germline V gene has CDR1 SQVTM and CDR2 ANQGSEA. V lost 6 bases and J 1 base, leaving 9 bases between the germline ends. CDR3 length equals 12 residues. CDR3 in DNA: TGCAGCGTGGGACTCAAGAACACTGAAGCTTTCTTT. Translated, it gives CSVGLKNTEAFF.

J is TRBJ1-1 and V is TRBV6-6; D is undetermined. CDR3 size: 13 residues. Germline V gene data show CDR1 as MNHNY and CDR2 as SVGAGI (reference sequence). The V end was cut by 3 bases, the J end by 5 bases, with 10 bases between. CDR3 sequence reads: CASSYREGTEAFF. CDR3 coding DNA: TGTGCCAGCAGTTATAGGGAGGGAACTGAAGCTTTCTTT.

The chain links TRBV2 to TRBJ1-3; maybe TRBD1 (6 bases). Looked up from germline, CDR1 is SNHLY and CDR2 is FYNNEI. Trimming cost V 6 bases and J 4 bases, with 19 bases left between them. There are 16 residues in the CDR3. The CDR3 is CASSQLTGRAGNTIYF. The CDR3 DNA is TGTGCCAGCAGCCAGCTAACAGGGAGAGCGGGAAACACCATATATTTT.

This chain joins TRBV19 and TRBJ2-1, with 11 bases aligning to TRBD2. CDR3 length equals 15 residues. Germline V gene lookup returns CDR1 LNHDA and CDR2 SQIVND (reference sequence). J was trimmed by 5 bases and V by 9 bases; bases with no gene match: 9. CDR3 amino acids: CASTSGSSGNNEQFF. CDR3 in DNA: TGTGCCAGCACTAGCGGGAGTTCAGGAAACAATGAGCAGTTCTTC.

The chain employs TRBV6-1 and TRBJ1-2; 8 nucleotides align to TRBD1. The length of the CDR3 is 13 residues. V was clipped by 3 bases and J by 8 bases; unmatched bases: 5. The germline gives CDR1 MNHNS, CDR2 SASEGT. CDR3 in DNA: TGTGCCAGCAGTGAGGGACAGGTTTCGGGCTACACCTTC. It yields the protein CASSEGQVSGYTF.

This clone was found once. The V gene is TRBV11-2, the J gene TRBJ1-2, with 9 bases fitting TRBD1. Per germline, CDR1 SGHAT and CDR2 FQNNGV. The CDR3 contains 16 residues. The V gene end was trimmed by 5 bases and the J gene end by 4 bases; junction bases not matched to a gene: 11. The CDR3 coding sequence is TGTGCCAGCAGCCGACAGGGGGATCGTAGGACCTATGGCTACACCTTC. Amino acid sequence: CASSRQGDRRTYGYTF.

The chain carries TRBV19 and TRBJ1-1; 8 nucleotides line up with TRBD1. Per germline, CDR1 LNHDA and CDR2 SQIVND (reference sequence). The V segment lost 5 bases and the J segment 0 bases; nucleotides outside the gene matches: 2. The CDR3 covers 14 residues. CDR3 sequence reads: CASSLTGVNTEAFF. The CDR3 bases are TGTGCCAGTAGTTTGACAGGGGTGAACACTGAAGCTTTCTTT.

The V and J genes are TRBV27 and TRBJ1-5; no clear D gene. Trimming shortened V by 4 bases and J by 0 bases, and 13 bases separated the two germline ends. Germline CDR1 and CDR2: MNHEY and SMNVEV (reference sequence). The CDR3 runs 16 residues. CDR3 sequence (DNA): TGTGCCAGCAGTTCCATGCAGAGGGATAGCAATCAGCCCCAGCATTTT. Translated, it gives CASSSMQRDSNQPQHF.